These 29 T cell receptor beta chains share one sample of origin, sequenced in a study of OX40 agonist ivuxolimab in advanced cancers. Method: immunoSEQ multiplex PCR; TCRdb's copy keeps in-frame clones and lacks some. The table has about 36,000 clones, 84% seen once. The sample was CD4+ or CD8+ T cells sorted from blood, taken in a trial of the OX40 agonist ivuxolimab. Source of these receptors: an adult with an advanced solid tumor such as melanoma, head and neck, liver or kidney cancer.

The chain combines TRBV2 with TRBJ1-5; D remains ambiguous. V lost 6 bases and J lost 5, with 5 bases in between. This CDR3 comprises 11 residues. The germline CDR1 and CDR2 sequences are SNHLY and FYNNEI. The CDR3 DNA follows: TGTGCCAGCAGAAGTGATCAGCCCCAGCATTTT. This codes for CASRSDQPQHF.

This chain uses TRBV5-4 with TRBJ2-7, with 9 bases identical to TRBD1. This CDR3 has 15 amino acids. CDR1 is SGHNT and CDR2 is YYREEE in the germline V gene (reference sequence). The V and J ends lost 5 bases and 4 bases, in that order; junction bases with no gene match: 10. CDR3 region: CASRDEGQGLYEQYF. The CDR3 nucleotides read TGTGCCAGCAGGGATGAGGGACAGGGCTTGTACGAGCAGTACTTC.

This chain connects TRBV7-9 to TRBJ2-7, with TRBD1 matching 9 bases. The CDR3 runs 12 residues. V gave up 4 bases and J gave up 9 bases; unmatched junction bases: 4. Germline V CDR1 and CDR2: SEHNR, FQNEAQ (reference sequence). In nucleotides, the CDR3 is TGTGCCAGCAGCTCCCTGGACAGGGGGCAGTACTTC. Protein product: CASSSLDRGQYF.

As concerns this clone: The sample carries other DNA sequences with the same CDR3. This chain links TRBV6-1 with TRBJ2-7; 8 nucleotides align to TRBD1. Germline V gene sequence: CDR1 MNHNS, CDR2 SASEGT. V trimming: 6 bases; J trimming: 1 base; junction bases outside the gene matches: 8. The CDR3 length is 15 residues. CDR3 amino acids: CASRVGQGPSYEQYF. CDR3 in DNA: TGTGCCAGCAGAGTAGGACAGGGACCATCCTACGAGCAGTACTTC.

Written as DNA, the CDR3 is TGTGCCACCAGCAGAGATCTCGGCAGGGCCCACGAGCAGTACTTC. It codes for CATSRDLGRAHEQYF. This chain uses TRBV15 with TRBJ2-7; a weak D match, TRBD1 (5 bases). There are 15 residues in the CDR3. CDR1 and CDR2 from the germline V gene are LNHNV and YYDKDF (reference sequence). The V and J ends lost 0 bases and 5 bases respectively, with 14 bases between them.

V gene TRBV5-6 combines with J gene TRBJ2-7, with a tentative D call TRBD2 (6 bases). The CDR3 totals 13 residues. The V gene's germline CDR1 is SGHDT and CDR2 YYEEEE. V gave up 4 bases and J gave up 2 bases, with 10 bases separating them. The CDR3 is CASSRDLAYEQYF. The CDR3, as DNA: TGTGCCAGCAGCCGGGACTTAGCCTACGAGCAGTACTTC.

This chain uses TRBV27 with TRBJ1-5, with TRBD1 as a possible D gene (6 bases). The ends were cut back, 5 bases at V and 5 bases at J, with 13 bases in the middle. Per germline, CDR1 MNHEY and CDR2 SMNVEV (reference sequence). This CDR3 is 14 amino acids long. CDR3 in amino acids: CASSVTQGYQPQHF. The CDR3 DNA is TGTGCCAGCAGTGTAACACAGGGTTATCAGCCCCAGCATTTT.

The rearrangement links TRBV9 to TRBJ2-1, with D uncertain. Trimming took 3 bases from V and 4 from J, leaving 8 bases between them. Germline CDR1 is SGDLS and CDR2 is YYNGEE. CDR3 size: 13 residues. The CDR3 DNA reads TGTGCCAGCAGCGCCCTCCTTTACAATGAGCAGTTCTTC. Its protein product is CASSALLYNEQFF.

This sequence joins TRBV4-1 and TRBJ1-1; D is uncertain. The germline CDR1 and CDR2 sequences are MGHRA and YSYEKL. CDR3 length: 14 amino acids. Trimming removed 4 bases at V and 8 bases at J, with 17 bases between. CDR3 loop: CASSLPGLASEAFF. DNA of the CDR3: TGCGCCAGCAGCCTACCGGGCCTCGCATCCGAAGCTTTCTTT.

The rearrangement uses TRBV10-3 and TRBJ1-1, with D possibly TRBD1 on 6 matching bases. The ends were cut back, 1 base at V and 12 bases at J, with 15 bases in the middle. This CDR3 has 13 amino acids. Germline CDR1 is ENHRY and CDR2 is SYGVKD. The CDR3 protein is CAISELPGEETFF. CDR3 sequence (DNA): TGTGCCATCAGTGAGTTGCCAGGGGAGGAAACTTTCTTT.

The chain links TRBV7-3 to TRBJ2-2; D uncertain. CDR3 size: 19 residues. Germline V gene sequence: CDR1 SGHTA, CDR2 FQGTGA. Trimming cost V 2 bases and J 0 bases, with 19 bases left between them. The CDR3 sequence is CASSLGIAAPISNTGELFF. The DNA for the CDR3 is TGTGCCAGCAGCTTAGGTATCGCAGCCCCAATTTCGAACACCGGGGAGCTGTTTTTT.

V gene TRBV19 combines with J gene TRBJ2-7; 7 bases match TRBD1. Germline-derived CDR1 and CDR2 are LNHDA and SQIVND (reference sequence). This CDR3 is 13 amino acids long. The junction had 5 bases not matched to a gene; V was cut back by 6 bases and J by 3 bases. The CDR3: CASSPTGIYEQYF. CDR3 sequence (DNA): TGTGCCAGTAGCCCGACAGGGATCTACGAGCAGTACTTC. Supplemented by reference TRBV19 and TRBJ2-7, the full variable domain reads DGGITQSPKYLFRKEGQNVTLSCEQNLNHDAMYWYRQDPGQGLRLIYYSQIVNDFQKGDIAEGYSVSREKKESFPLTVTSAQKNPTAFYLCASSPTGIYEQYFGPGTRLTVT.

The rearrangement links TRBV6-4 to TRBJ1-1; 11 positions agree with TRBD1. Trimming at V came to 11 bases and at J to 1 base, leaving 6 bases not matched to a gene. CDR1 is MRHNA and CDR2 is SNTAGT in the germline V gene. CDR3 length: 14 residues. The CDR3 DNA reads TGTGCCGCACGGACAGGGGGCGGGAACACTGAAGCTTTCTTT. Protein sequence: CAARTGGGNTEAFF.

V is TRBV7-6 and J is TRBJ2-2; the D is unclear. V was pared by 5 bases and J by 6 bases, with 10 bases between. Per the germline V gene, CDR1 is SGHVS and CDR2 is FNYEAQ. CDR3 size: 13 residues. The CDR3 coding sequence is TGTGCCAGCAGCCCCTACCCCTCCGGGGAGCTGTTTTTT. Its translation: CASSPYPSGELFF. Combining the CDR3 with reference TRBV7-6 and TRBJ2-2 gives the whole variable domain GAGVSQSPRYKVTKRGQDVALRCDPISGHVSLYWYRQALGQGPEFLTYFNYEAQQDKSGLPNDRFSAERPEGSISTLTIQRTEQRDSAMYRCASSPYPSGELFFGEGSRLTVL.

This sequence joins TRBV7-4 and TRBJ1-1; 8 bases line up with TRBD1. The CDR3 has 12 residues. V lost 6 bases and J lost 8; bases outside the gene matches: 5. Germline V lookup: CDR1 SGHVT, CDR2 SQSDAQ. This CDR3 reads CASRTDREEAFF. For the CDR3, the DNA is TGTGCCAGCAGAACGGACAGGGAGGAAGCTTTCTTT.

The chain employs TRBV4-1 and TRBJ2-7; D is possibly TRBD1 or TRBD2 (5 bases each). The CDR3 length is 16 residues. CDR1 and CDR2 (germline): MGHRA, YSYEKL. V was clipped by 1 base and J by 2 bases, with 15 bases between them. The chain's CDR3 is CASSQVRGLGAYEQYF. DNA of the CDR3: TGCGCCAGCAGCCAAGTCCGGGGCCTAGGGGCCTACGAGCAGTACTTC.

The chain has TRBV7-9 and TRBJ1-2; D not resolved. CDR1 and CDR2 (germline): SEHNR, FQNEAQ (reference sequence). Trimming took 5 bases from V and 3 from J, leaving 19 bases between them. This CDR3 is built from 16 residues. The CDR3 DNA reads as TGTGCCAGCAGCCCCCTGGACCGGGAAAGAGACTATGGCTACACCTTC. Translation gives CASSPLDRERDYGYTF.

This clone was seen just once. This chain joins TRBV11-3 and TRBJ1-1, with D possibly matching TRBD1 (6 bases). From germline, CDR1 is SGHNT and CDR2 YENEEA. The V end lost 5 bases, the J end lost 0 bases, and 13 bases lay between the germline ends. The CDR3 totals 15 residues. CDR3 loop: CASSASGELNTEAFF. In DNA, the CDR3 is TGTGCCAGCAGCGCCTCAGGGGAGTTGAACACTGAAGCTTTCTTT.

V is TRBV5-6 and J is TRBJ2-3, with 10 bases lining up with TRBD1. Germline CDR1 reads SGHDT; CDR2 reads YYEEEE. J gave up 1 base and V 3 bases, and 2 bases lay outside the gene matches. The CDR3 is made up of 15 amino acids. The CDR3 is CASSWGTGGTDTQYF. CDR3 sequence (DNA): TGTGCCAGCAGCTGGGGGACAGGGGGCACAGATACGCAGTATTTT. The full variable domain, its missing parts supplied by reference TRBV5-6 and TRBJ2-3, is DAGVTQSPTHLIKTRGQQVTLRCSPKSGHDTVSWYQQALGQGPQFIFQYYEEEERQRGNFPDRFSGHQFPNYSSELNVNALLLGDSALYLCASSWGTGGTDTQYFGPGTRLTVL.

The chain carries TRBV5-4 and TRBJ1-1; D is possibly TRBD1 (6 bases). V was clipped by 5 bases and J by 0 bases, with 17 bases between them. This CDR3 has 16 residues. Germline assignment: CDR1 SGHNT and CDR2 YYREEE (reference sequence). The CDR3 sequence: CASRFAGGLLNTEAFF. CDR3 coding DNA: TGTGCCAGCAGATTCGCCGGGGGCCTCCTGAACACTGAAGCTTTCTTT.

This chain connects TRBV9 to TRBJ2-2, with 8 nucleotides matching TRBD2. The CDR3 spans 17 residues. J lost 4 bases, V lost 0 bases, and 8 bases had no gene match. Germline CDR1 reads SGDLS; CDR2 reads YYNGEE. The CDR3 reads CASSVAAGGLSTGELFF. The CDR3, as DNA: TGTGCCAGCAGCGTAGCTGCGGGGGGCCTGAGCACCGGGGAGCTGTTTTTT.

In this sample, this clone turned up once. The rearrangement joins TRBV4-2 to TRBJ2-2; tentatively, D is TRBD2 (6 bases). The germline V and J ends were trimmed by 4 bases and 4 bases, with 10 bases remaining between them. This CDR3 has 14 amino acids. The germline V gene has CDR1 LGHNA and CDR2 YNFKEQ. The DNA of the CDR3 is TGTGCCAGCAGCCCCGGGGGTCCCACCGGGGAGCTGTTTTTT. This gives the protein CASSPGGPTGELFF.

V usage is TRBV11-2 and J usage is TRBJ2-2; TRBD1 matches at 9 bases. This CDR3 region has 16 residues. Germline V CDR1 and CDR2: SGHAT, FQNNGV. Trimming removed 3 bases from V and 7 bases from J; junction bases left unmatched: 9. The DNA of the CDR3 is TGTGCCAGCAGCTTCGGAGGGGACAGGGAGGTCGGGGAGCTGTTTTTT. Its translation: CASSFGGDREVGELFF. Based on the CDR3 plus reference TRBV11-2 and TRBJ2-2, the full variable domain is EAGVAQSPRYKIIEKRQSVAFWCNPISGHATLYWYQQILGQGPKLLIQFQNNGVVDDSQLPKDRFSAERLKGVDSTLKIQPAKLEDSAVYLCASSFGGDREVGELFFGEGSRLTVL.

J is TRBJ2-1 and V is TRBV10-3; the D is unclear. V lost 1 base and J lost 0, with 10 bases in between. Germline CDR1 is ENHRY and CDR2 is SYGVKD. The CDR3 contains 16 residues. CDR3 amino acids: CAISEFAASSYNEQFF. The CDR3 DNA follows: TGTGCCATCAGTGAGTTTGCGGCAAGCTCCTACAATGAGCAGTTCTTC.

This clone was recorded a few times. This rearrangement joins TRBV4-2 to TRBJ1-1, with TRBD1 identical over 7 bases. The germline V gene encodes CDR1 LGHNA and CDR2 YNFKEQ. V lost 0 bases, J lost 1 base, and 8 bases stayed unmatched. CDR3 length: 17 amino acids. DNA of the CDR3: TGTGCCAGCAGCCAAGAGTGGCAGGGGGGAAGGAACACTGAAGCTTTCTTT. Protein product: CASSQEWQGGRNTEAFF.

This sequence joins TRBV6-6 and TRBJ2-7; the match to TRBD2 covers 11 bases. The CDR3 is 16 amino acids. CDR1 is MNHNY, CDR2 SVGAGI, per germline (reference sequence). The trim removed 2 bases at V and 7 bases at J, leaving 10 bases unmatched. CDR3 sequence: CASSYEVAGGPWEQYF. The DNA for the CDR3 is TGTGCCAGCAGTTACGAAGTAGCGGGGGGGCCGTGGGAGCAGTACTTC.

J is TRBJ2-3 and V is TRBV11-3; D is ambiguous. With 4 bases removed from V and 2 bases from J, the gap between germline ends came to 7 bases. Per germline, CDR1 SGHNT and CDR2 YENEEA. The length of the CDR3 is 13 residues. CDR3 nucleotide sequence: TGTGCCAGCAGCTCTTACACCACAGATACGCAGTATTTT. Its translation: CASSSYTTDTQYF.

This chain links TRBV9 with TRBJ2-5; 7 nucleotides match TRBD2. This CDR3 is 14 amino acids long. Germline trimming cut 0 bases from V and 3 bases from J; bases unmatched to any gene: 2. In germline, CDR1 is SGDLS, CDR2 YYNGEE. The CDR3 sequence is CASSVGGREETQYF. CDR3 nucleotides: TGTGCCAGCAGCGTAGGGGGGAGGGAAGAGACCCAGTACTTC. Complete variable domain (other parts from reference TRBV9 and TRBJ2-5): DSGVTQTPKHLITATGQRVTLRCSPRSGDLSVYWYQQSLDQGLQFLIQYYNGEERAKGNILERFSAQQFPDLHSELNLSSLELGDSALYFCASSVGGREETQYFGPGTRLLVL.

This rearrangement joins TRBV11-2 to TRBJ2-7; D is possibly TRBD1 (6 bases). V dropped 7 bases and J dropped 3 bases, with 19 bases sitting between them. The CDR3 is made up of 15 amino acids. Germline V gene lookup returns CDR1 SGHAT and CDR2 FQNNGV. Here the CDR3 reads CASTQLDSKYYEQYF. The DNA for the CDR3 is TGTGCCAGCACCCAGCTGGACAGCAAGTACTACGAGCAGTACTTC.